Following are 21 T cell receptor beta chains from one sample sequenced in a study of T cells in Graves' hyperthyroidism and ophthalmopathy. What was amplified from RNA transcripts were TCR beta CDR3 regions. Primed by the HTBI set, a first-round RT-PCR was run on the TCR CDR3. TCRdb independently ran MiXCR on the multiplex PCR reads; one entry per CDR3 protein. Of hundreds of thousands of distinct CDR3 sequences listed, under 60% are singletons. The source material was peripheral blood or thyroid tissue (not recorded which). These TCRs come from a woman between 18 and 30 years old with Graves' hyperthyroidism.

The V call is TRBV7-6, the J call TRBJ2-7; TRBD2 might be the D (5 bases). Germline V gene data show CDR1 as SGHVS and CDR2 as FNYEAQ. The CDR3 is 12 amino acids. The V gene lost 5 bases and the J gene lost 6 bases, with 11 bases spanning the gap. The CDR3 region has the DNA TGTGCCAGCAGCGGGAGAAATAGCGAGCAGTACTTC. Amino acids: CASSGRNSEQYF.

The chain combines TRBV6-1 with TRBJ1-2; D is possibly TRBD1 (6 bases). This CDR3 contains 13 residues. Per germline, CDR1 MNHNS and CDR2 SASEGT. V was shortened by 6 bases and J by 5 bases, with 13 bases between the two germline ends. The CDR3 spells CASSGVQGYGYTF. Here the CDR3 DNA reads TGTGCCAGCAGCGGGGTACAGGGTTATGGCTACACCTTC.

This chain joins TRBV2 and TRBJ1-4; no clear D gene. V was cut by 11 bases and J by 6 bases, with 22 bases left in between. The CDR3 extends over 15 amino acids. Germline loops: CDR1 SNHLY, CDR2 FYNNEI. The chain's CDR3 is CAGKGLGVRDEKLFF. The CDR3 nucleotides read TGTGCCGGAAAAGGACTTGGCGTTCGGGATGAAAAACTGTTTTTT.

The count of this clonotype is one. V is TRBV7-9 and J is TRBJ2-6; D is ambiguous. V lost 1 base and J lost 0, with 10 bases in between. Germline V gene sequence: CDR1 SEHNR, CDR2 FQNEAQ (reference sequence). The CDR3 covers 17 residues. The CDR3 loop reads CASSLGPRLSGANVLTF. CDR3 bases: TGTGCCAGCAGCTTAGGTCCGAGACTCTCTGGGGCCAACGTCCTGACTTTC.

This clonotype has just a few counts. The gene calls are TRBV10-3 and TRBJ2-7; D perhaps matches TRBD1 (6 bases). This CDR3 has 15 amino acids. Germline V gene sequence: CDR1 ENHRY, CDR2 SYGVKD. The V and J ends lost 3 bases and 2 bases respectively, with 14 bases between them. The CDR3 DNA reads TGTGCCATCAGTGAATACCCCAGGGGACCCTACGAGCAGTACTTC. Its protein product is CAISEYPRGPYEQYF.

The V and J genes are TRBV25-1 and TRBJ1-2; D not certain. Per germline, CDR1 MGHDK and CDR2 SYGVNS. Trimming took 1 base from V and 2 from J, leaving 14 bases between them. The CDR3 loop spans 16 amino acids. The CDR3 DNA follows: TGTGCCAGCAGTGAATTTGGCCACCGACTAAACTATGGCTACACCTTC. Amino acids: CASSEFGHRLNYGYTF.

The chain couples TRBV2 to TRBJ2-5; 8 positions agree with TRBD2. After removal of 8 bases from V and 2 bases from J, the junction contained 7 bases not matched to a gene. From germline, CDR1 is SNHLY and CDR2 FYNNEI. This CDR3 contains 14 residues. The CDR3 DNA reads TGTGCCAGCGGATACGGGACTAGACAAGAGACCCAGTACTTC. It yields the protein CASGYGTRQETQYF.

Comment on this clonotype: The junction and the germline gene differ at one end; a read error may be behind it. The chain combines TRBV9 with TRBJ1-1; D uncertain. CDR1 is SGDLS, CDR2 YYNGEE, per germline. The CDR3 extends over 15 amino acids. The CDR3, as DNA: TGCGCCAGCAGCTTGTTGGGAAGGTCGAACACTGAAGCTTTCTTT. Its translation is CASSLLGRSNTEAFF.

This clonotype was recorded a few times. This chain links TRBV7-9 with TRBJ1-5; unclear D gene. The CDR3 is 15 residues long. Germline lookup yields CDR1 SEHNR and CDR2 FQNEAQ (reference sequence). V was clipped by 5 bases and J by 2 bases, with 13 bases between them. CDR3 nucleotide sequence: TGTGCCAGCAGCCAAGGAACTAGGGGCAATCAGCCCCAGCATTTT. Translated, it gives CASSQGTRGNQPQHF.

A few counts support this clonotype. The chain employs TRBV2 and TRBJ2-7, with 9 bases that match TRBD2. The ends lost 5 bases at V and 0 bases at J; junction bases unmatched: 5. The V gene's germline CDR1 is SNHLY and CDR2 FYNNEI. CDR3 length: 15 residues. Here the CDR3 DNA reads TGTGCCAGCAGTTCCCTTAGCGGGAGCTCCTACGAGCAGTACTTC. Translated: CASSSLSGSSYEQYF.

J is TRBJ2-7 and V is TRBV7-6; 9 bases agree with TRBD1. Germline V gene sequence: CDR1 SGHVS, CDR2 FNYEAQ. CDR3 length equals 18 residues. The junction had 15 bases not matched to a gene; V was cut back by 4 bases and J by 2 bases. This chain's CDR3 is CASSSGTGSLIFTYEQYF. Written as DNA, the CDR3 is TGTGCCAGCAGCTCCGGGACAGGGTCTTTAATCTTTACCTACGAGCAGTACTTC.

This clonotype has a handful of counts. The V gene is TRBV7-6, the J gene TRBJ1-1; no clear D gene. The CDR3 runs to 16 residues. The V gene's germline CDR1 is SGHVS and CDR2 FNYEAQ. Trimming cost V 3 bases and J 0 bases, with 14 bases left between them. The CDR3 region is CASSFSAGRMNTEAFF. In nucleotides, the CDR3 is TGTGCCAGCAGCTTTTCAGCGGGGAGGATGAACACTGAAGCTTTCTTT.

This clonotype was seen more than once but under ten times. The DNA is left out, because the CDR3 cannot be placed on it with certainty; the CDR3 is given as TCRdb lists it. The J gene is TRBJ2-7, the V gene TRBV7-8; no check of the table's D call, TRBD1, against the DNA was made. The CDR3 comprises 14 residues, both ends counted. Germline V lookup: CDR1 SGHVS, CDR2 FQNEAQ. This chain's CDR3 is CASSFGPGTYEQYF.

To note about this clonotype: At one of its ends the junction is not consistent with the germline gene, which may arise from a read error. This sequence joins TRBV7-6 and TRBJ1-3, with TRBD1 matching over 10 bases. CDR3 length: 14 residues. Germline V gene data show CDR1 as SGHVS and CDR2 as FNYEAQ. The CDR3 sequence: CASSLGQGGSTIYF. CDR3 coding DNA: TGTGCCAGCAGCCTCGGACAGGGGGGAAGCACCATATATTTT. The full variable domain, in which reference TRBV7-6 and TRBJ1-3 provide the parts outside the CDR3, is GAGVSQSPRYKVTKRGQDVALRCDPISGHVSLYWYRQALGQGPEFLTYFNYEAQQDKSGLPNDRFSAERPEGSISTLTIQRTEQRDSAMYRCASSLGQGGSTIYFGEGSWLTVV.

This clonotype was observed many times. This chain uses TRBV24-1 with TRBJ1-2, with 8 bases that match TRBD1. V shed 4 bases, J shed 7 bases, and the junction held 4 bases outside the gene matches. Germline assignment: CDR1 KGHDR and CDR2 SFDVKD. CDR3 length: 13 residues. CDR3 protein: CATSDPQGAGYTF. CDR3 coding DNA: TGTGCCACCAGTGACCCGCAGGGGGCTGGCTACACCTTC.

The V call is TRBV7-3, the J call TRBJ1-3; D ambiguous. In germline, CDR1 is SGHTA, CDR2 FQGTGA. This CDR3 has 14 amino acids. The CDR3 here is CASGRPGSGNTIYF. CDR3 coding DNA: TGTGCTAGTGGTCGACCGGGCTCTGGAAACACCATATATTTT.

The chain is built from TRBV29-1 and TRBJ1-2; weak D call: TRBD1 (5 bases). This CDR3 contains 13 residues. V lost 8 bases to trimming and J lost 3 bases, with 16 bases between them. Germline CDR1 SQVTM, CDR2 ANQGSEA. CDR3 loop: CSLSAGWDYGYTF. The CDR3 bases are TGCAGCTTATCTGCAGGGTGGGACTATGGCTACACCTTC. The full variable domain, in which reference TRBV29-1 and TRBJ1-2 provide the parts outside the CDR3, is SAVISQKPSRDICQRGTSLTIQCQVDSQVTMMFWYRQQPGQSLTLIATANQGSEATYESGFVIDKFPISRPNLTFSTLTVSNMSPEDSSIYLCSLSAGWDYGYTFGSGTRLTVV.

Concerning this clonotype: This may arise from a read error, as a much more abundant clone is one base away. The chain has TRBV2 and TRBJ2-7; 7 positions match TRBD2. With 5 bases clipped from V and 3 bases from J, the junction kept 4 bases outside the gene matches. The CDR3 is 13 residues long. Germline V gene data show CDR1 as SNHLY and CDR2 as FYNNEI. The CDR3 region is CASSWSGVYEQYF. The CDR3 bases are TGTGCCAGCAGTTGGAGCGGGGTCTACGAGCAGTACTTC.

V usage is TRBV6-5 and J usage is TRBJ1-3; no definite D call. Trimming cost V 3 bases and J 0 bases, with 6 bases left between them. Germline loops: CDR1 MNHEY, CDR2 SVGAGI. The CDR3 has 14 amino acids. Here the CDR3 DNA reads TGTGCCAGCAGTTATGACCGCTCTGGAAACACCATATATTTT. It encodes CASSYDRSGNTIYF.

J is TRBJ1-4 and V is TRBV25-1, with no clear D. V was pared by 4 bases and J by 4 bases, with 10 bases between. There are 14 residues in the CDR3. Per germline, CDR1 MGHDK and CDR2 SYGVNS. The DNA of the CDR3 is TGTGCCAGCAGTGCTAGACGTTATAATGAAAAACTGTTTTTT. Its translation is CASSARRYNEKLFF.

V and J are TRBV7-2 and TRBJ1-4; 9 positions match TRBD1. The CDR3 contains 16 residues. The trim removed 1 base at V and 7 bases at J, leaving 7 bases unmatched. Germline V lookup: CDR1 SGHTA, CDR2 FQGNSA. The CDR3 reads CASSLVGTGPAEKLFF. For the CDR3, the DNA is TGTGCCAGCAGCTTAGTTGGGACAGGGCCGGCTGAAAAACTGTTTTTT.